Listed below are T cell receptor beta chains from one sample, sequenced in a study of T cell changes during pregnancy in multiple sclerosis. The assay was immunoSEQ multiplex PCR, and TCRdb's table has in-frame clones only and misses some. The sample lists around 34,000 clones, almost 90% occurring once. The source was CD4+ T cells from peripheral blood mononuclear cells, collected in the second trimester of pregnancy. Receptors originate from a female donor with multiple sclerosis, enrolled in a pregnancy study. The CDR3 runs from the conserved cysteine through the conserved F or W. Fields, in order: CDR3 DNA, CDR3 protein, clone size, D gene, V gene, J gene. D genes are given only for firm matches. Clone sizes are given selectively: once, few, many, or a class where the clone is expanded.

CDR3 DNA: TGTGCCAGCAGTTACTCGACGCTAGCGGGAAGGGATGAGCAGTTCTTC
CDR3 protein: CASSYSTLAGRDEQFF
clone size: NA
D gene: TRBD2
V gene: TRBV6-6
J gene: TRBJ2-1

CDR3 DNA: TGTGCCAGCTCACCACAAAGGGGCCACAATGAGCAGTTCTTC
CDR3 protein: CASSPQRGHNEQFF
clone size: NA
D gene: NA
V gene: TRBV18
J gene: TRBJ2-1

CDR3 DNA: TGTGCCAGCAGCTTAAAAAGAGTGTCCTCCTACGAGCAGTACTTC
CDR3 protein: CASSLKRVSSYEQYF
clone size: NA
D gene: NA
V gene: TRBV11-3
J gene: TRBJ2-7

CDR3 DNA: TGTGCCAGCAGCACCAGAATCTCTCCCAATGAGCAGTTCTTC
CDR3 protein: CASSTRISPNEQFF
clone size: NA
D gene: NA
V gene: TRBV7-8
J gene: TRBJ2-1

CDR3 DNA: TGTGCCAGCAGTCCTCCCGGGCGGGTAGGGAGGAACGAGCAGTACTTC
CDR3 protein: CASSPPGRVGRNEQYF
clone size: NA
D gene: NA
V gene: TRBV28
J gene: TRBJ2-7

CDR3 DNA: TGTGCCAGCAGTGTATCGTCGGGACAGGGGGCCGGCAATCAGCCCCAGCATTTT
CDR3 protein: CASSVSSGQGAGNQPQHF
clone size: few
D gene: TRBD1
V gene: TRBV6-1
J gene: TRBJ1-5

CDR3 DNA: TGTGCCAGCGGTCCCGCCGGGACTAGCGGGAGCTACGAGCAGTACTTC
CDR3 protein: CASGPAGTSGSYEQYF
clone size: NA
D gene: TRBD2
V gene: TRBV5-5
J gene: TRBJ2-7

CDR3 DNA: TGTGCCAGCAGTACGGACAGCGCTCTGAACACTGAAGCTTTCTTT
CDR3 protein: CASSTDSALNTEAFF
clone size: NA
D gene: NA
V gene: TRBV6-5
J gene: TRBJ1-1

CDR3 DNA: TGTACCAGCAGTTTCCTGGGACTTCCCGCAACTAATGAAAAACTGTTTTTT
CDR3 protein: CTSSFLGLPATNEKLFF
clone size: once
D gene: NA
V gene: TRBV28
J gene: TRBJ1-4

CDR3 DNA: TGTGCCAGCAGCCCGCGGCTTAATTTTGCCGAGCAGTACTTC
CDR3 protein: CASSPRLNFAEQYF
clone size: NA
D gene: NA
V gene: TRBV7-8
J gene: TRBJ2-7

CDR3 DNA: TGTGCCAGCAGCCGGGGAGGGATTAACTCTGGAAACACCATATATTTT
CDR3 protein: CASSRGGINSGNTIYF
clone size: NA
D gene: NA
V gene: TRBV28
J gene: TRBJ1-3

CDR3 DNA: TGTGCCTGTACGGGACAGGGTAACTATGGCTACACCTTC
CDR3 protein: CACTGQGNYGYTF
clone size: NA
D gene: TRBD1
V gene: TRBV30
J gene: TRBJ1-2

CDR3 DNA: TGTGCCATCAAACTGAGGGTGGGCGGGGAGCTGTTTTTT
CDR3 protein: CAIKLRVGGELFF
clone size: NA
D gene: NA
V gene: TRBV6-4
J gene: TRBJ2-2

CDR3 DNA: TGTGCCAGCAGCGATCGAACTAGCGGGAGGCCCGGGGAGCTGTTTTTT
CDR3 protein: CASSDRTSGRPGELFF
clone size: NA
D gene: TRBD2
V gene: TRBV9
J gene: TRBJ2-2

CDR3 DNA: TGTGCCAGCAGCTTAGGACTAGCGGGCACAGATACGCAGTATTTT
CDR3 protein: CASSLGLAGTDTQYF
clone size: NA
D gene: TRBD2
V gene: TRBV7-9
J gene: TRBJ2-3

CDR3 DNA: TGTGCCAGCAGTTTACTTGGGGCGTCAGATACGCAGTATTTT
CDR3 protein: CASSLLGASDTQYF
clone size: NA
D gene: NA
V gene: TRBV6-5
J gene: TRBJ2-3

CDR3 DNA: TGCAGCGTTGATGTGACAGGGGGTTCTAACTATGGCTACACCTTC
CDR3 protein: CSVDVTGGSNYGYTF
clone size: NA
D gene: TRBD1
V gene: TRBV29-1
J gene: TRBJ1-2

CDR3 DNA: TGTGCCAGCCAAGAACCGAAAGGGGCCCAGTACTTC
CDR3 protein: CASQEPKGAQYF
clone size: NA
D gene: NA
V gene: TRBV5-4
J gene: TRBJ2-5

CDR3 DNA: TGTGCCAGCAATCTTAGGATCGGGGTCACTGAAGCTTTCTTT
CDR3 protein: CASNLRIGVTEAFF
clone size: NA
D gene: NA
V gene: TRBV28
J gene: TRBJ1-1

CDR3 DNA: TGCGCCAGCAGCTTGGACGGCAGGGCCCCCGCTGAAGCTTTCTTT
CDR3 protein: CASSLDGRAPAEAFF
clone size: NA
D gene: NA
V gene: TRBV5-1
J gene: TRBJ1-1

CDR3 DNA: TGTGCCAGCAGCGTTGCGGGGGGATCAGGTTACGAGCAGTACTTC
CDR3 protein: CASSVAGGSGYEQYF
clone size: NA
D gene: TRBD2
V gene: TRBV9
J gene: TRBJ2-7

CDR3 DNA: TGCAGCGTCAGGAACAGGGCGGGAGAGACCCAGTACTTC
CDR3 protein: CSVRNRAGETQYF
clone size: NA
D gene: NA
V gene: TRBV29-1
J gene: TRBJ2-5

CDR3 DNA: TGTGCCAGCAGTTTATTTCGCGGGCTAACCTACGAGCAGTACTTC
CDR3 protein: CASSLFRGLTYEQYF
clone size: NA
D gene: NA
V gene: TRBV27
J gene: TRBJ2-7

CDR3 DNA: TGTGCCAGCAGCTCCTACGGTGGTGGCAGGGAGGCTGAAGCTTTCTTT
CDR3 protein: CASSSYGGGREAEAFF
clone size: once
D gene: NA
V gene: TRBV5-6
J gene: TRBJ1-1

CDR3 DNA: TGCGCCAGCGGTTTGGGGGGCAGCAACTCCTACAATGAGCAGTTCTTC
CDR3 protein: CASGLGGSNSYNEQFF
clone size: NA
D gene: NA
V gene: TRBV5-1
J gene: TRBJ2-1

CDR3 DNA: TGCAGCGTACGGACTAGCTATTACGAGCAGTACTTC
CDR3 protein: CSVRTSYYEQYF
clone size: NA
D gene: TRBD2
V gene: TRBV29-1
J gene: TRBJ2-7

CDR3 DNA: TGTGCCAGCTCCCCCTTGGGGAGGACCGGGGAGCTGTTTTTT
CDR3 protein: CASSPLGRTGELFF
clone size: NA
D gene: NA
V gene: TRBV18
J gene: TRBJ2-2

CDR3 DNA: TGTGCCAGTAGGATTAGCGGGAGCTCCTACAATGAGCAGTTCTTC
CDR3 protein: CASRISGSSYNEQFF
clone size: once
D gene: TRBD2
V gene: TRBV19
J gene: TRBJ2-1

CDR3 DNA: TGTGCCAGCAGCGTAGCTGTGGGGGCTTGGGAGCAGTTCTTC
CDR3 protein: CASSVAVGAWEQFF
clone size: NA
D gene: NA
V gene: TRBV9
J gene: TRBJ2-1

CDR3 DNA: TGTGCCAGCAGCTCTGTAGCTCCCTCGAACACCGGGGAGCTGTTTTTT
CDR3 protein: CASSSVAPSNTGELFF
clone size: NA
D gene: NA
V gene: TRBV7-3
J gene: TRBJ2-2

CDR3 DNA: TGTGCCAGCAGTTACGAGACAACTGGAAACACCATATATTTT
CDR3 protein: CASSYETTGNTIYF
clone size: NA
D gene: NA
V gene: TRBV6-6
J gene: TRBJ1-3

CDR3 DNA: TGTGCCAGTAGTGACAGGGAGAGGTCTTTCTTT
CDR3 protein: CASSDRERSFF
clone size: NA
D gene: TRBD1
V gene: TRBV19
J gene: TRBJ1-1

CDR3 DNA: TGTGCCAGTACCCAACAGGGTGAAGCTTTCTTT
CDR3 protein: CASTQQGEAFF
clone size: NA
D gene: NA
V gene: TRBV19
J gene: TRBJ1-1

CDR3 DNA: TGTGCCAGCACCTCCTCTCGGGGGACTGAAGCTTTCTTT
CDR3 protein: CASTSSRGTEAFF
clone size: NA
D gene: NA
V gene: TRBV7-6
J gene: TRBJ1-1

CDR3 DNA: TGTGCCAGCAGCGAGGCGGGAGATGGATCCTACAATGAGCAGTTCTTC
CDR3 protein: CASSEAGDGSYNEQFF
clone size: NA
D gene: TRBD2
V gene: TRBV28
J gene: TRBJ2-1

CDR3 DNA: TGTGCCAGCTCCCCGGCACCGGGAGGGGAGACCCAGTACTTC
CDR3 protein: CASSPAPGGETQYF
clone size: NA
D gene: TRBD2
V gene: TRBV18
J gene: TRBJ2-5

CDR3 DNA: TGCGCCAGCAGCCACGGGGCTGGGGCCAACGTCCTGACTTTC
CDR3 protein: CASSHGAGANVLTF
clone size: NA
D gene: NA
V gene: TRBV4-3
J gene: TRBJ2-6

CDR3 DNA: TGTGCCAGCAGCTGGGACAGGGGACAGAACACTGAAGCTTTCTTT
CDR3 protein: CASSWDRGQNTEAFF
clone size: NA
D gene: TRBD1
V gene: TRBV5-4
J gene: TRBJ1-1

CDR3 DNA: TGTGCCAGCAGCGCAGGGGGACAGGGAGGTTGGTCCTACAATGAGCAGTTCTTC
CDR3 protein: CASSAGGQGGWSYNEQFF
clone size: NA
D gene: TRBD1
V gene: TRBV9
J gene: TRBJ2-1

CDR3 DNA: TGTGCCAGCAGTTTATTGGGGGGGGTCTATAATGAGCAGTTCTTC
CDR3 protein: CASSLLGGVYNEQFF
clone size: NA
D gene: TRBD2
V gene: TRBV28
J gene: TRBJ2-1

CDR3 DNA: TGTGCCAGCAGCCCAACAACAGGTAGCAATCAGCCCCAGCATTTT
CDR3 protein: CASSPTTGSNQPQHF
clone size: NA
D gene: NA
V gene: TRBV11-2
J gene: TRBJ1-5

CDR3 DNA: TGCGCCAGCAGCCTTAGCGGGAGGGCCGGAACCGGGGAGCTGTTTTTT
CDR3 protein: CASSLSGRAGTGELFF
clone size: NA
D gene: TRBD2
V gene: TRBV5-1
J gene: TRBJ2-2

CDR3 DNA: TGTGCCAGCAGCTCGGACAACCGGATGGGCTACACCTTC
CDR3 protein: CASSSDNRMGYTF
clone size: NA
D gene: NA
V gene: TRBV13
J gene: TRBJ1-2

CDR3 DNA: TGTGCCGCCAACCGCCTCGGACAGGGCCACTACGAGCAGTACTTC
CDR3 protein: CAANRLGQGHYEQYF
clone size: NA
D gene: TRBD1
V gene: TRBV6-1
J gene: TRBJ2-7

CDR3 DNA: TGTGCCACAAATGGAAGGGGATCGTTGAACACTGAAGCTTTCTTT
CDR3 protein: CATNGRGSLNTEAFF
clone size: NA
D gene: NA
V gene: TRBV11-1
J gene: TRBJ1-1

CDR3 DNA: TGTGCCAGCGGTTCACTCTCCTATAGCAATCAGCCCCAGCATTTT
CDR3 protein: CASGSLSYSNQPQHF
clone size: NA
D gene: NA
V gene: TRBV6-1
J gene: TRBJ1-5

CDR3 DNA: TGTGCCAGCAGTTTGGTGGCACAGAACACTGAAGCTTTCTTT
CDR3 protein: CASSLVAQNTEAFF
clone size: NA
D gene: NA
V gene: TRBV28
J gene: TRBJ1-1

CDR3 DNA: TGCAGCGCGCGAGGCTCCTACGAGCAGTACTTC
CDR3 protein: CSARGSYEQYF
clone size: NA
D gene: NA
V gene: TRBV29-1
J gene: TRBJ2-7

CDR3 DNA: TGTGCCAGCAGCCCCCCGGGACTAGCCTACAATGAGCAGTTCTTC
CDR3 protein: CASSPPGLAYNEQFF
clone size: NA
D gene: TRBD2
V gene: TRBV7-9
J gene: TRBJ2-1

CDR3 DNA: TGTGCCAGCAGCCCAGGGACAGAATCCTACACCGGGGAGCTGTTTTTT
CDR3 protein: CASSPGTESYTGELFF
clone size: NA
D gene: TRBD1
V gene: TRBV11-3
J gene: TRBJ2-2

CDR3 DNA: TGTGCCAGCAGCGCCTTAGCGGTGTTCACAGATACGCAGTATTTT
CDR3 protein: CASSALAVFTDTQYF
clone size: NA
D gene: NA
V gene: TRBV9
J gene: TRBJ2-3

CDR3 DNA: TGTGCCAGCAGCTTGGGACAAGTGATTCAAGAGACCCAGTACTTC
CDR3 protein: CASSLGQVIQETQYF
clone size: NA
D gene: NA
V gene: TRBV5-4
J gene: TRBJ2-5